This is a list of T cell receptor beta chains from one sample in a study of T cells in narcolepsy. Measured with immunoSEQ multiplex PCR; TCRdb has only the in-frame clones, and not every one. The sample lists some 19,000 clones, around 84% occurring once. Sequenced sample: memory (CD45RA-) CD4+ T cells from blood. The receptors come from a human donor in good health. The conserved cysteine and the conserved F or W are not part of the CDR3 here. The size entry is marked missing in some rows and otherwise reads once, few, many or a size class.

j_gene: TRBJ2-7
v_gene: TRBV5-6
abundance: NA
CDR3aa: ASSLIGTDSYEQY

j_gene: TRBJ2-1
v_gene: TRBV6-4
abundance: once
CDR3aa: ASSVERDTSYNEQF

j_gene: TRBJ1-1
v_gene: TRBV1
abundance: NA
CDR3aa: TSSLGILYTEAF

j_gene: TRBJ1-2
v_gene: TRBV5-8
abundance: NA
CDR3aa: ASSLPDFRQAVYGYT

j_gene: TRBJ2-2
v_gene: TRBV9
abundance: NA
CDR3aa: ASSWTETNTGELF

j_gene: TRBJ2-4
v_gene: TRBV7-9
abundance: NA
CDR3aa: ASSPPVRLAKNIQY

j_gene: TRBJ1-1
v_gene: TRBV6-5
abundance: NA
CDR3aa: ASSVQVSNTEAF

j_gene: TRBJ1-2
v_gene: TRBV15
abundance: NA
CDR3aa: ATSRDQGQKLRDGYT

j_gene: TRBJ1-4
v_gene: TRBV30
abundance: once
CDR3aa: AWKLQGANEKLF

j_gene: TRBJ1-6
v_gene: TRBV5-6
abundance: NA
CDR3aa: ASSLGTHNSPLH

j_gene: TRBJ1-5
v_gene: TRBV7-2
abundance: NA
CDR3aa: ASSLGERVNQPQH

j_gene: TRBJ1-3
v_gene: TRBV7-2
abundance: once
CDR3aa: ASSSNTGLGNTIY

j_gene: TRBJ2-2
v_gene: TRBV9
abundance: NA
CDR3aa: ASSALTSGGELF

j_gene: TRBJ1-1
v_gene: TRBV18
abundance: NA
CDR3aa: ASSPSEQGAEAF

j_gene: TRBJ1-6
v_gene: TRBV19
abundance: NA
CDR3aa: ASSMNRASPLH

j_gene: TRBJ1-2
v_gene: TRBV29-1
abundance: NA
CDR3aa: SVGQGAYGYT

j_gene: TRBJ2-7
v_gene: TRBV29-1
abundance: NA
CDR3aa: TCGVGAYEQY

j_gene: TRBJ1-2
v_gene: TRBV5-1
abundance: NA
CDR3aa: ASSESFTGAGYT

j_gene: TRBJ1-2
v_gene: TRBV29-1
abundance: NA
CDR3aa: SVESQARNGYT

j_gene: TRBJ2-7
v_gene: TRBV7-9
abundance: NA
CDR3aa: ASSAQAEQY

j_gene: TRBJ2-7
v_gene: TRBV6-9
abundance: NA
CDR3aa: ASTRRQGKDQY

j_gene: TRBJ2-7
v_gene: TRBV2
abundance: NA
CDR3aa: ASSVQGLGEQY

j_gene: TRBJ2-3
v_gene: TRBV19
abundance: NA
CDR3aa: ASSGAGVSDTQY

j_gene: TRBJ2-6
v_gene: TRBV5-4
abundance: NA
CDR3aa: ASSRGQGEIPGANVLT

j_gene: TRBJ2-1
v_gene: TRBV5-5
abundance: NA
CDR3aa: ASSLAGGGQF

j_gene: TRBJ1-1
v_gene: TRBV19
abundance: NA
CDR3aa: ASSIDRAEAF

j_gene: TRBJ1-1
v_gene: TRBV18
abundance: NA
CDR3aa: ASSPGLMKVNTEAF

j_gene: TRBJ2-3
v_gene: TRBV5-1
abundance: once
CDR3aa: ASSLGLAGGRDTQY

j_gene: TRBJ2-1
v_gene: TRBV5-6
abundance: NA
CDR3aa: ASSLVGTMNEQF

j_gene: TRBJ1-4
v_gene: TRBV7-8
abundance: NA
CDR3aa: ASSYRGELEKLF

j_gene: TRBJ2-5
v_gene: TRBV5-1
abundance: once
CDR3aa: ASSLVRGTGTETQY

j_gene: TRBJ1-4
v_gene: TRBV30
abundance: NA
CDR3aa: AWGHRGPTNEKLF

j_gene: TRBJ2-1
v_gene: TRBV5-6
abundance: NA
CDR3aa: ASSLGTVYNEQF

j_gene: TRBJ2-7
v_gene: TRBV6-1
abundance: NA
CDR3aa: ASSYPYEQY

j_gene: TRBJ2-1
v_gene: TRBV27
abundance: NA
CDR3aa: ASSSRTSGGYNEQF

j_gene: TRBJ2-3
v_gene: TRBV11-2
abundance: NA
CDR3aa: ASSVTSASDTQY

j_gene: TRBJ1-2
v_gene: TRBV30
abundance: NA
CDR3aa: AWKLPAGRGYT

j_gene: TRBJ2-3
v_gene: TRBV6-5
abundance: NA
CDR3aa: ASRQGGPGTQY

j_gene: TRBJ2-5
v_gene: TRBV6-5
abundance: NA
CDR3aa: ASSYSPGLVQETQY

j_gene: TRBJ1-1
v_gene: TRBV10-3
abundance: once
CDR3aa: AISGAEENTEAF

j_gene: TRBJ2-5
v_gene: TRBV6-6
abundance: once
CDR3aa: AIQRLAGGRETQY

j_gene: TRBJ2-5
v_gene: TRBV10-1
abundance: once
CDR3aa: ASSEGGLPGETQY

j_gene: TRBJ2-7
v_gene: TRBV19
abundance: NA
CDR3aa: ASTPYEQY

j_gene: TRBJ2-3
v_gene: TRBV10-1
abundance: NA
CDR3aa: ATSGGSDTQY

j_gene: TRBJ1-1
v_gene: TRBV27
abundance: NA
CDR3aa: ASSSLGGRMVRAF

j_gene: TRBJ2-2
v_gene: TRBV7-2
abundance: NA
CDR3aa: ASSLGWRARGELF

j_gene: TRBJ1-4
v_gene: TRBV7-8
abundance: NA
CDR3aa: ASSLGQGPFEKLF

j_gene: TRBJ1-3
v_gene: TRBV28
abundance: NA
CDR3aa: ASISGSSSGNTIY

j_gene: TRBJ1-1
v_gene: TRBV2
abundance: NA
CDR3aa: ASSEEGMNTEAF